This T cell receptor (beta chain) was documented in a study of OX40 agonist ivuxolimab in advanced cancers. Only in-frame clones appear in the TCRdb table, and some are missing; sequencing was by immunoSEQ multiplex PCR. The profile covers about 98,000 clones, with 88% appearing a single time and 0.82% taken by the ten largest. Overall study findings and caveats: On average, CD8+ T cells showed a greater number of expanded clones than CD4+.

From germline, CDR1 is SGHAT and CDR2 FQNNGV. V was clipped by 1 base and J by 4 bases, with 13 bases between them. This CDR3 is built from 16 residues. In regard to this clone: Its antigen is as yet unknown.

This clonotype was sampled from an adult with an advanced solid tumor such as melanoma, head and neck, liver or kidney cancer. The chain carries TRBV11-2 and TRBJ2-2; tentatively, D is TRBD2 (7 bases). The specimen comprised CD4+ or CD8+ T cells sorted from blood, sampled in a trial of the OX40 agonist ivuxolimab. The CDR3 is CASSLVGGLTTGELFF. CDR3 in DNA: TGTGCCAGCAGCTTAGTGGGGGGGCTCACCACCGGGGAGCTGTTTTTT.